Detailed here is one T cell receptor beta chain. Its binding antigen is unknown. There are no base qualities to consult, and no much larger clone falls within one base. For sequencing of the TCRbeta CDR3 region, genomic DNA was extracted from the sorted cells. The immunoSEQ Assay was used for sequencing of TCRbeta CDR3 regions. The table was pulled from immuneACCESS by TCRdb, which kept in-frame rearrangements only. Such tables lose some clones; where checked, under half of the loss comes from unresolved V genes, and the rest has no known cause. The sample records approximately 70,000 clones, roughly 88% of which are singletons. Of the sample, roughly 0.59% falls within the top ten clones. This record belongs to a study of OX40 agonist ivuxolimab in advanced cancers. Some background on the complete study: Ivuxolimab was a fully human IgG2 agonistic monoclonal antibody targeting the costimulatory receptor OX40 (CD134). The purpose of peripheral TCRbeta sequencing was to test whether ivuxolimab changed TCR sequence diversity and led to clonal T-cell expansion. Three dose-escalation patients achieved partial responses, one with hepatocellular carcinoma and two with cutaneous melanoma. The monotherapy dose-escalation portion (N of about 52 patients) of the phase I ivuxolimab trial is reported in the paper. Intravenous ivuxolimab was administered to patients every 2 weeks at six dose levels: 0.01, 0.1, 0.3, 1.5, 3 and 10 mg/kg. In the dose-escalation cohort, 65% to 85% of patients were male, and the mean age was approximately 60 years with a range of roughly 20 to 80. Of the roughly 51 dose-escalation patients, hepatocellular carcinoma was present in roughly 19, melanoma in approximately 15, renal cell carcinoma in 9 and head and neck cancer in 9. Patients were allowed to have had prior anti-PD-1, anti-PD-L1 or anti-CTLA-4 therapy, and 40% of the dose-escalation patients had been treated with checkpoint inhibitors. General findings and caveats noted by the study authors: Low levels of normalized T-cell clonal expansion were also seen in some nonresponding patients. Clonal expansion of both CD4+ and CD8+ blood T cells was observed from baseline to week 6 at doses 0.1 to 3.0 mg/kg. Antigen specificity was not determined for the clonally expanded peripheral T cells. Partial responders in the 0.1-3.0 mg/kg groups had among the lowest normalized peripheral clonal expansion, especially among CD8+ T cells. After ivuxolimab, expanded clones were on average more numerous among CD8+ T cells than among CD4+ T cells.

Patients with a history of autoimmune disease or receiving systemic immunosuppression were excluded from the trial. Peripheral blood for TCR sequencing was collected from all dose cohorts at baseline, on cycle 4 day 1, and on cycle 7 day 1. The samples were drawn from a first-in-human, open-label, multicenter phase I dose-escalation trial of ivuxolimab. The trial enrolled adults with locally advanced or metastatic head and neck squamous cell, hepatocellular, melanoma or renal cell carcinoma. Before TCR sequencing, CD4+ and CD8+ T cells were separately sorted from peripheral blood. Clipping removes 4 bases from V and 1 base from J, with 11 as the unmatched junction base count. As encoded in the germline V gene, CDR1 is SGHRS while CDR2 is YFSETQ. The CDR3 starts with the cysteine, ends with the phenylalanine, and has 17 residues. Of the read, only the CDR3 DNA is kept; its 51 bases are in frame from base 1.

This receptor chain uses TRBV5-1 and TRBJ2-1, with 7 bases in between that match TRBD1. The sequence was obtained from an adult with an advanced solid tumor such as melanoma, head and neck, liver or kidney cancer. The specimen was CD4+ or CD8+ T cells sorted from blood, collected in a trial of the OX40 agonist ivuxolimab. CDR3 sequence: CASSLPLTGKSYNEQFF. Read as DNA, the sequence is TGCGCCAGCAGCCTCCCCCTGACAGGGAAATCCTACAATGAGCAGTTCTTC.